The 27 T cell receptor beta chains below were found in one sample sequenced in a study of Ad26.COV2.S vaccination and SARS-CoV-2 variants. Repertoires were generated with immunoSEQ multiplex PCR, while TCRdb's copy carries only in-frame clones and drops some. The top ten hold around half of the sample, which has 46,000 or so clones, 65% to 90% seen once. This specimen was peripheral blood, taken after recovery from COVID-19. These receptors came from a human donor who had recovered from COVID-19.

This clone was counted a few times. The chain couples TRBV7-2 to TRBJ1-4, with unresolved D. CDR1 is SGHTA and CDR2 is FQGNSA in the germline V gene. Trimming left V 4 bases short and J 8 bases short, with 11 bases between. The CDR3 covers 13 residues. In nucleotides, the CDR3 is TGTGCCAGCAGCTCCCGCAGGCGGGAAAAACTGTTTTTT. Its protein is CASSSRRREKLFF.

The V and J genes are TRBV24-1 and TRBJ1-4; D is possibly TRBD1 (6 bases). Germline CDR1 and CDR2: KGHDR and SFDVKD. Trimming shortened V by 6 bases and J by 6 bases, and 28 bases separated the two germline ends. This CDR3 is built from 19 residues. The CDR3 DNA is TGTGCCACCAGTTCTCACCCACAGGGTCGCGTCCCTGGGGATGAAAAACTGTTTTTT. It yields the protein CATSSHPQGRVPGDEKLFF.

This chain uses TRBV6-5 with TRBJ1-2, with D perhaps TRBD1 (6 bases). Germline V gene lookup returns CDR1 MNHEY and CDR2 SVGAGI. The V end lost 0 bases, the J end lost 6 bases, and 11 bases lay between the germline ends. This CDR3 has 14 amino acids. The CDR3 DNA sequence: TGTGCCAGCAGTTACTCGGGGGGCAGGGATGGCTACACCTTC. This encodes CASSYSGGRDGYTF.

The V call is TRBV5-1, the J call TRBJ1-1; no reliable D call. Trimming cost V 0 bases and J 1 base, with 7 bases left between them. CDR3 length equals 14 residues. CDR1 is SGHRS and CDR2 is YFSETQ in the germline V gene. As DNA, the CDR3 is TGCGCCAGCAGCTTGGTCAGTTCGAACACTGAAGCTTTCTTT. Encoded protein: CASSLVSSNTEAFF.

The chain has TRBV5-8 and TRBJ2-3, with TRBD1 matching over 9 bases. The CDR3 runs to 14 residues. CDR1 SGHTS and CDR2 YDEGEE come from the germline V gene. J was trimmed by 5 bases and V by 5 bases; bases with no gene match: 6. The DNA for the CDR3 is TGTGCCAGCAGTTGGACAGGGGAGGTAGATACGCAGTATTTT. Amino acid sequence: CASSWTGEVDTQYF.

The J gene is TRBJ1-5, the V gene TRBV5-6; a possible D gene is TRBD1 (6 bases). The CDR3 loop spans 14 amino acids. With 4 bases removed from V and 3 bases from J, the gap between germline ends came to 11 bases. Germline-derived CDR1 and CDR2 are SGHDT and YYEEEE. CDR3 residues: CASSQGQLNQPQHF. The CDR3 DNA is TGTGCCAGCAGCCAAGGACAGCTCAATCAGCCCCAGCATTTT.

The V and J genes are TRBV18 and TRBJ2-2, with 9 bases aligning to TRBD2. The germline CDR1 and CDR2 sequences are KGHSH and LQKENI. V dropped 6 bases and J dropped 2; count of bases not matched to a gene: 10. This CDR3 is 17 amino acids long. In DNA, the CDR3 is TGTGCCAGCTCCCCGCTCGGAGCGGGAGGCAACACCGGGGAGCTGTTTTTT. Its translation: CASSPLGAGGNTGELFF.

J is TRBJ2-7 and V is TRBV19; 10 nucleotides line up with TRBD2. The germline V gene encodes CDR1 LNHDA and CDR2 SQIVND (reference sequence). The CDR3 contains 15 residues. Trimming took 1 base from V and 6 from J; bases not matched to a gene: 6. The chain's CDR3 is CASSIGGTSVREQYF. The CDR3 DNA reads as TGTGCCAGTAGTATAGGGGGGACTAGCGTCCGCGAGCAGTACTTC. The variable domain in full, with the rest retrieved from reference TRBV19 and TRBJ2-7, is DGGITQSPKYLFRKEGQNVTLSCEQNLNHDAMYWYRQDPGQGLRLIYYSQIVNDFQKGDIAEGYSVSREKKESFPLTVTSAQKNPTAFYLCASSIGGTSVREQYFGPGTRLTVT.

V gene TRBV30 combines with J gene TRBJ1-1; D is ambiguous. The germline V gene has CDR1 GTSNPN and CDR2 SVGIG (reference sequence). The V gene lost 1 base and the J gene lost 1 base, with 13 bases spanning the gap. CDR3 length: 15 amino acids. The CDR3 protein is CAWSEPTLGNTEAFF. The CDR3 DNA follows: TGTGCCTGGAGTGAACCTACCTTAGGGAACACTGAAGCTTTCTTT.

This chain uses TRBV10-3 with TRBJ1-3; the D gene is possibly TRBD1 (5 bases). V shed 0 bases and J shed 4 bases, with 13 bases lying between them. Germline values: CDR1 ENHRY, CDR2 SYGVKD. The CDR3 length is 16 residues. The CDR3 nucleotides are TGTGCCATCAGTGAGTCGTTTGGGGGACCCGGAAACACCATATATTTT. This translates into CAISESFGGPGNTIYF.

The CDR3 region is CASSLWGPDTGGAGETQYF. CDR3 nucleotides: TGTGCCAGCAGTTTATGGGGACCTGACACCGGAGGGGCCGGAGAGACCCAGTACTTC. The chain recombines TRBV28 with TRBJ2-5, with D possibly matching TRBD2 (6 bases). The CDR3 has 19 residues. Trimming cost V 0 bases and J 4 bases, with 24 bases left between them. The germline V gene has CDR1 MDHEN and CDR2 SYDVKM.

The table lists this clone with a count of one. The genes are TRBV9 and TRBJ1-1, with a possible D match to TRBD1 (5 bases). Trimming pared 0 bases from V and 5 bases from J, leaving 14 bases between. In germline, CDR1 is SGDLS, CDR2 YYNGEE. This CDR3 has 15 residues. The CDR3 DNA follows: TGTGCCAGCAGCGTAGGTGGTGCAGGGAGGACTGAAGCTTTCTTT. Amino acid sequence: CASSVGGAGRTEAFF.

The chain links TRBV7-9 to TRBJ2-1; D remains unclear. This CDR3 contains 12 residues. Germline assignment: CDR1 SEHNR and CDR2 FQNEAQ (reference sequence). V was shortened by 2 bases and J by 7 bases, with 6 bases between the two germline ends. The CDR3 sequence is CASSLPRNEQFF. The CDR3 bases are TGTGCCAGCAGCTTACCGAGGAATGAGCAGTTCTTC.

CDR3 residues: CASSLGAGGESGNTIYF. CDR3 nucleotide sequence: TGTGCCAGCAGCTTAGGGGCAGGGGGCGAGTCTGGAAACACCATATATTTT. The chain joins TRBV7-9 to TRBJ1-3; 8 nucleotides align to TRBD1. The germline V gene encodes CDR1 SEHNR and CDR2 FQNEAQ (reference sequence). The junction had 6 bases not matched to a gene; V was cut back by 1 base and J by 1 base. This CDR3 has 17 residues.

This clone was observed a handful of times. The V gene is TRBV5-5, the J gene TRBJ1-3, with D tentatively TRBD1 (5 bases). Germline V gene lookup returns CDR1 SGHKS and CDR2 YYEKEE (reference sequence). V was pared by 4 bases and J by 4 bases, with 15 bases between. The CDR3 is 15 residues long. In DNA, the CDR3 is TGTGCCAGCAGCCTGGGGGTAGTATCCGGAAACACCATATATTTT. Protein: CASSLGVVSGNTIYF.

V is TRBV9 and J is TRBJ1-2, with a possible D match to TRBD1 (5 bases). The CDR3 length is 16 residues. With 0 bases removed from V and 0 bases from J, the gap between germline ends came to 12 bases. The V gene's germline CDR1 is SGDLS and CDR2 YYNGEE. The DNA for the CDR3 is TGTGCCAGCAGCGTAGGAGGGGCATCTGCTAACTATGGCTACACCTTC. This codes for CASSVGGASANYGYTF.

This chain connects TRBV18 to TRBJ1-2; 9 bases fit TRBD1. After removal of 5 bases from V and 9 bases from J, the junction contained 4 bases not matched to a gene. This CDR3 has 12 residues. The germline CDR1 and CDR2 sequences are KGHSH and LQKENI. The CDR3 is CASSAGTGRYTF. In DNA form, the CDR3 reads TGTGCCAGCTCAGCCGGGACAGGGCGCTACACCTTC.

The rearrangement links TRBV6-5 to TRBJ2-7, with TRBD1 as a possible D gene (6 bases). CDR1 MNHEY and CDR2 SVGAGI come from the germline V gene. V lost 5 bases, J lost 4 bases, and 12 bases lay in between. The CDR3 extends over 13 amino acids. For the CDR3, the DNA is TGTGCCAGCAGTCTACAGGGACGGTACGAGCAGTACGTC. It specifies CASSLQGRYEQYV.

The chain joins TRBV6-4 to TRBJ1-2; TRBD1 matches 7 bases. V dropped 8 bases and J dropped 7; count of bases not matched to a gene: 13. This CDR3 spans 14 amino acids. Germline V gene sequence: CDR1 MRHNA, CDR2 SNTAGT. CDR3 sequence: CASRRRQGSSGYTF. The DNA for the CDR3 is TGTGCCAGCCGCCGGAGACAGGGAAGCTCTGGCTACACCTTC.

The chain combines TRBV6-5 with TRBJ1-5, with 9 bases identical to TRBD1. This CDR3 has 15 residues. Losses at the gene ends were 6 bases for V and 7 bases for J; bases not matched to a gene: 10. From germline, CDR1 is MNHEY and CDR2 SVGAGI. The CDR3 sequence: CASRPGQGTMQPQHF. The CDR3 DNA sequence: TGTGCCAGCAGACCGGGACAGGGAACTATGCAGCCCCAGCATTTT.

The chain joins TRBV5-1 to TRBJ1-2; 9 bases line up with TRBD1. The trim removed 4 bases at V and 8 bases at J, leaving 6 bases unmatched. CDR1 and CDR2 (germline): SGHRS, YFSETQ. The CDR3 length is 13 residues. CDR3 loop: CASSLTDRGGYTF. CDR3 in DNA: TGCGCCAGCAGCCTCACGGACAGGGGCGGCTACACCTTC.

This chain links TRBV18 with TRBJ1-1; a weak D match, TRBD1 (5 bases). CDR1 is KGHSH and CDR2 is LQKENI in the germline V gene. The CDR3 runs to 13 residues. Deletions cut 2 bases from V and 4 bases from J, with 8 bases between. Here the CDR3 reads CASSPSGLTEAFF. The CDR3 DNA reads as TGTGCCAGCTCACCATCAGGGCTCACTGAAGCTTTCTTT.

This chain uses TRBV6-5 with TRBJ1-1; no clear D gene. Between the trimmed V and J ends, which lost 6 bases and 1 base, there was a span of 9 bases. Germline values: CDR1 MNHEY, CDR2 SVGAGI. This CDR3 contains 13 residues. The CDR3 region has the DNA TGTGCCAGCAGCGTGGCACCGAACACTGAAGCTTTCTTT. It translates to CASSVAPNTEAFF.

The rearrangement uses TRBV19 and TRBJ1-5; D not certain. Germline CDR1 and CDR2: LNHDA and SQIVND (reference sequence). Trimming cost V 4 bases and J 8 bases, with 15 bases left between them. The CDR3 contains 14 residues. In DNA, the CDR3 is TGTGCCAGTAGTAACAGTGGACTCATGGAGCCCCAGCATTTT. Translating gives CASSNSGLMEPQHF.

The chain employs TRBV18 and TRBJ2-2; D gene ambiguous. With 3 bases removed from V and 3 bases from J, the gap between germline ends came to 2 bases. The CDR3 sequence is 12 residues long. CDR1 is KGHSH and CDR2 is LQKENI in the germline V gene. This CDR3 is CASSPYTGELFF. Here the CDR3 DNA reads TGTGCCAGCTCACCGTACACCGGGGAGCTGTTTTTT. Filled out from reference TRBV18 and TRBJ2-2, the complete variable domain reads NAGVMQNPRHLVRRRGQEARLRCSPMKGHSHVYWYRQLPEEGLKFMVYLQKENIIDESGMPKERFSAEFPKEGPSILRIQQVVRGDSAAYFCASSPYTGELFFGEGSRLTVL.

The V call is TRBV5-1, the J call TRBJ1-1, with 7 bases fitting TRBD1. Germline V gene sequence: CDR1 SGHRS, CDR2 YFSETQ. V was pared by 0 bases and J by 7 bases, with 6 bases of the junction left unmatched. The CDR3 spans 14 residues. CDR3 residues: CASSLGGQLFEAFF. The CDR3 DNA reads as TGCGCCAGCAGCTTGGGGGGACAGCTATTTGAAGCTTTCTTT.

V gene TRBV24-1 combines with J gene TRBJ2-6; no definite D call. Germline loops: CDR1 KGHDR, CDR2 SFDVKD. V lost 5 bases and J 4 bases, leaving 8 bases between the germline ends. The CDR3 has 14 amino acids. Written as DNA, the CDR3 is TGTGCCACCAGTGGGGCTACGGGGGCCAACGTCCTGACTTTC. Translating gives CATSGATGANVLTF.